The entry below describes one TCR beta chain. Its antigen is as yet unknown. This sample stems from a study of cytomegalovirus exposure and HLA in healthy donors. For the study at large: Genotyping showed approximately 81% of fewer than 500 donors falling in the Caucasian-associated ancestry cluster.

The CDR3 spans 14 residues. Germline lookup yields CDR1 MRHNA and CDR2 SNTAGT. The V end was cut by 8 bases, the J end by 2 bases, with 14 bases between. Amplification used 60 Vbeta primers and 13 Jbeta primers. The table came from immunoSEQ multiplex PCR; TCRdb's copy has only in-frame clones and leaves some out. The data show more than 90,000 clones, around 76% seen once. Participants comprised healthy donors of bone marrow. Study conclusions and caveats: As a later analysis showed, several of the most significant clusters appeared to be linked to common viral pathogens.

Material for sequencing was PBMCs. The chain joins TRBV6-4 to TRBJ2-3, with D unresolved. This receptor was identified in a human donor in good health. DNA for the CDR3: TGTGCCAGCGGAGCCGGCGGAATCACAGATACGCAGTATTTT. Translated: CASGAGGITDTQYF.